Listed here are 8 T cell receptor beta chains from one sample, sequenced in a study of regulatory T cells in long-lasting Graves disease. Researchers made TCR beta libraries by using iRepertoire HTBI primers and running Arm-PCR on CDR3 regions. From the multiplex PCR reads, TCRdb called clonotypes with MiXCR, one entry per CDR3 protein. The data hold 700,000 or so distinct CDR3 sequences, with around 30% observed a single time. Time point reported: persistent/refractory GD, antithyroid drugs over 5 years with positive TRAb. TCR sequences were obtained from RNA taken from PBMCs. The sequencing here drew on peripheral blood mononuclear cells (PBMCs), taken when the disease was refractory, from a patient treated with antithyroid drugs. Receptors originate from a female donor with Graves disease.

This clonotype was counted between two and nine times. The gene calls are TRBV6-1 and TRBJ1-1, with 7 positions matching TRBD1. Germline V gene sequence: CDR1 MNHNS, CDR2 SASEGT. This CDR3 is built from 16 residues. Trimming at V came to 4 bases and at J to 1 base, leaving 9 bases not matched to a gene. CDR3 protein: CASSAPMGQKNTEAFF. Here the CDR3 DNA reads TGTGCCAGCAGTGCCCCCATGGGACAGAAGAACACTGAAGCTTTCTTT.

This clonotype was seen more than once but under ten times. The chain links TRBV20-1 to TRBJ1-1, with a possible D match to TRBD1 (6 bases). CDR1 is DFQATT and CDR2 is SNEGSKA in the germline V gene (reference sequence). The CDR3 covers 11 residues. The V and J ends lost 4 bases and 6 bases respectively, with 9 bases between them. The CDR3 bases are TGCAGTGCTATGGGGGGCTCTGAAGCTTTCTTT. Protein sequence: CSAMGGSEAFF.

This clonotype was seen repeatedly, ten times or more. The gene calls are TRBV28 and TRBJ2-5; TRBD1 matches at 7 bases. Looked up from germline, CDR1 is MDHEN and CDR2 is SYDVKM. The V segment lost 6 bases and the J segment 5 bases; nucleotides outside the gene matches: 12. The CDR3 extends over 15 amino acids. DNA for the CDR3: TGTGCCAGCAGGGACCAAGGGGGCGTCTTGGAGACCCAGTACTTC. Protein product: CASRDQGGVLETQYF.

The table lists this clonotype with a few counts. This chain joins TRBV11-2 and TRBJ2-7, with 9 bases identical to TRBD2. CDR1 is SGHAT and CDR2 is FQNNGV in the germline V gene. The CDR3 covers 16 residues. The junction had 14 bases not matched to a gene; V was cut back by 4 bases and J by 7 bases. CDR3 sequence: CASSSRALAGRLEQYF. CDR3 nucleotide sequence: TGTGCCAGCAGCTCCCGGGCCCTAGCGGGACGACTGGAGCAGTACTTC.

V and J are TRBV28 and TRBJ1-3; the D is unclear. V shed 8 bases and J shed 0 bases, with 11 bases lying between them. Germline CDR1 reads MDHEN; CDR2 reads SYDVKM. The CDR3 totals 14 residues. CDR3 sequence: CASCRYISGNTIYF. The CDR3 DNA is TGTGCCAGCTGTCGTTACATCTCTGGAAACACCATATATTTT. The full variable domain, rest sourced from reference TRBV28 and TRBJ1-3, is DVKVTQSSRYLVKRTGEKVFLECVQDMDHENMFWYRQDPGLGLRLIYFSYDVKMKEKGDIPEGYSVSREKKERFSLILESASTNQTSMYLCASCRYISGNTIYFGEGSWLTVV.

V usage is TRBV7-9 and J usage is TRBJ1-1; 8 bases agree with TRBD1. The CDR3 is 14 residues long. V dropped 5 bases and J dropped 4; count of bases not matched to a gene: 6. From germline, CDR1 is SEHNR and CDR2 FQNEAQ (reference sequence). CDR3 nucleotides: TGTGCCAGCAGCCTGGGACAGGAGGGCACTGAAGCTTTCTTT. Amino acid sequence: CASSLGQEGTEAFF.

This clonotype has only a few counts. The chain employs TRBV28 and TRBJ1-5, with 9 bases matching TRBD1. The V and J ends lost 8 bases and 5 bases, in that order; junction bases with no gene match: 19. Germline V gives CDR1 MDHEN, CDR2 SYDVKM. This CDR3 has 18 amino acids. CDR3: CASSRDREAWGPYQPQHF. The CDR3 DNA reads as TGTGCCAGCTCTCGGGACAGGGAGGCTTGGGGTCCCTATCAGCCCCAGCATTTT.

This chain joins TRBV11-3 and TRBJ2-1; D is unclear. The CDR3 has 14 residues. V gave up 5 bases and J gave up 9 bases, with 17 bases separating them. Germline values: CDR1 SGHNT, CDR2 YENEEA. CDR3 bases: TGTGCCAGCAGCCACGGATCTACCAAAGTTGAGCAGTTCTTC. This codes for CASSHGSTKVEQFF. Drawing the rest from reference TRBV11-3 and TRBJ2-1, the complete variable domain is EAGVVQSPRYKIIEKKQPVAFWCNPISGHNTLYWYLQNLGQGPELLIRYENEEAVDDSQLPKDRFSAERLKGVDSTLKIQPAELGDSAVYLCASSHGSTKVEQFFGPGTRLTVL.